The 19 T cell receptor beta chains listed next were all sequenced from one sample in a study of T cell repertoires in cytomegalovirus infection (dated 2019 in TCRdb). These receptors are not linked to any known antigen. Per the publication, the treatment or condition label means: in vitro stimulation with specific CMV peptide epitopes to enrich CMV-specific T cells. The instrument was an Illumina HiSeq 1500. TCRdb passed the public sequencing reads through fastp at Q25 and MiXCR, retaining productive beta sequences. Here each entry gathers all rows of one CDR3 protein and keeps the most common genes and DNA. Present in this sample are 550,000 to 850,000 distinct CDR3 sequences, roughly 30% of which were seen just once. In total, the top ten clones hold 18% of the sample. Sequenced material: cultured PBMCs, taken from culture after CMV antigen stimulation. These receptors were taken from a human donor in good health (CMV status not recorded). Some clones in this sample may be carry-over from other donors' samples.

Written as DNA, the CDR3 is TGTGCCAGCAGCATTGGGGCCACCTACGAGCAGTACTTC. It is translated as CASSIGATYEQYF. The chain links TRBV27 to TRBJ2-7; D is perhaps TRBD1 (5 bases). Germline CDR1 is MNHEY and CDR2 is SMNVEV (reference sequence). With 6 bases removed from V and 2 bases from J, the gap between germline ends came to 11 bases. This CDR3 is 13 amino acids long.

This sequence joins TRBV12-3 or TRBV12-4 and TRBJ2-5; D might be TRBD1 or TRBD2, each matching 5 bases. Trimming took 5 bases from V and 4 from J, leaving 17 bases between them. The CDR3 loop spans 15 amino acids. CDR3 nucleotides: TGTGCCAGCAGTCACCCGCCCGGGGCTAGAGAGACCCAGTACTTC. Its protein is CASSHPPGARETQYF.

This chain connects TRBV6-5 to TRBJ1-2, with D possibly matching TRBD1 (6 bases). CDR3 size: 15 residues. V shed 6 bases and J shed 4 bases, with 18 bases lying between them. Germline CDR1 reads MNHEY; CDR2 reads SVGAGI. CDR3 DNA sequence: TGTGCCAGCAGGGACACAGGGTTCGGAATCTATGGCTACACCTTC. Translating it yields CASRDTGFGIYGYTF.

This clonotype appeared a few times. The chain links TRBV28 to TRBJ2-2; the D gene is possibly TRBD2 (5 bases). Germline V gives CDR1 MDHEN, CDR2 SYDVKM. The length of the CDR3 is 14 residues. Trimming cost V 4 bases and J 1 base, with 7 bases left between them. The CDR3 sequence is CASSWAGNTGELFF. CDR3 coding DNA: TGTGCCAGCAGTTGGGCGGGGAACACCGGGGAGCTGTTTTTT.

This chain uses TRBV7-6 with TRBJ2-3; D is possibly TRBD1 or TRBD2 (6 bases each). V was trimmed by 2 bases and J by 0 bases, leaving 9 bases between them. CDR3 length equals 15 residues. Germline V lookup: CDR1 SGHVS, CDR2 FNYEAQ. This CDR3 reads CASSLWGASTDTQYF. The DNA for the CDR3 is TGTGCCAGCAGCTTATGGGGGGCTAGCACAGATACGCAGTATTTT.

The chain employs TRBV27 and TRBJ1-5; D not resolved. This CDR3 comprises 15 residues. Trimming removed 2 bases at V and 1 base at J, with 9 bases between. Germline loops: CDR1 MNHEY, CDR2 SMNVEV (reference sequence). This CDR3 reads CASSLKGSSNQPQHF. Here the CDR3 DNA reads TGTGCCAGCAGTTTAAAAGGGTCGAGCAATCAGCCCCAGCATTTT.

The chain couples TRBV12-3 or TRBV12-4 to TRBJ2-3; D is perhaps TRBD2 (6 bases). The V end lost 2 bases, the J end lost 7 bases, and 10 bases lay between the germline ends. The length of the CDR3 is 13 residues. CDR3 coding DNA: TGTGCCAGCAGTTTAACGGGGGTTAATACGCAGTATTTT. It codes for CASSLTGVNTQYF.

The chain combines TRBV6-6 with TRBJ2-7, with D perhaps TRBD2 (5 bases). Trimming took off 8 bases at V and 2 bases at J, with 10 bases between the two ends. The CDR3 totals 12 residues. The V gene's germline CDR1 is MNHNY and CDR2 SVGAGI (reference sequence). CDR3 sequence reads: CASGELPYEQYF. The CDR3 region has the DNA TGTGCCAGCGGGGAGCTCCCCTACGAGCAGTACTTC.

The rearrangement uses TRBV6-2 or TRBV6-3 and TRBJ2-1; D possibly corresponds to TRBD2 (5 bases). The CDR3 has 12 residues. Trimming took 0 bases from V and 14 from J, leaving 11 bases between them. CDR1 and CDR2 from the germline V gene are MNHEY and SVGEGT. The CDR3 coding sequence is TGTGCCAGCAGTTACTCAGGAGGTGTAAAGTTCTTC. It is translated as CASSYSGGVKFF.

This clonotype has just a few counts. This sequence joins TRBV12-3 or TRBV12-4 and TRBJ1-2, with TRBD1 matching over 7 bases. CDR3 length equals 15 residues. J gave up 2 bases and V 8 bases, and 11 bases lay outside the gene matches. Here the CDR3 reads CASGKGAPINYGYTF. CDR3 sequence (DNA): TGTGCCAGCGGAAAGGGGGCCCCTATAAACTATGGCTACACCTTC.

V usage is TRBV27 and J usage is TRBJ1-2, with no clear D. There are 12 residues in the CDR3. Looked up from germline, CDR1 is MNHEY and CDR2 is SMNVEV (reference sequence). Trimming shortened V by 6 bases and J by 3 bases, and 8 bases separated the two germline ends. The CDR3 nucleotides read TGTGCCAGCAGAGGAGGGTACTATGGCTACACCTTC. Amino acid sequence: CASRGGYYGYTF.

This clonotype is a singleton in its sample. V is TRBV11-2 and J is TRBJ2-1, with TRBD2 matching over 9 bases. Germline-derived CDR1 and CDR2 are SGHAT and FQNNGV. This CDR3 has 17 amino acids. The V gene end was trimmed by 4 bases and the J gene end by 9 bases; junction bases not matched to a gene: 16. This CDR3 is CASSSLGGLAGLGEQFF. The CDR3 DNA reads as TGTGCCAGCAGCTCCCTCGGAGGGCTAGCGGGATTGGGTGAGCAGTTCTTC. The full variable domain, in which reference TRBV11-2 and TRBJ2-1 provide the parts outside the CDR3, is EAGVAQSPRYKIIEKRQSVAFWCNPISGHATLYWYQQILGQGPKLLIQFQNNGVVDDSQLPKDRFSAERLKGVDSTLKIQPAKLEDSAVYLCASSSLGGLAGLGEQFFGPGTRLTVL.

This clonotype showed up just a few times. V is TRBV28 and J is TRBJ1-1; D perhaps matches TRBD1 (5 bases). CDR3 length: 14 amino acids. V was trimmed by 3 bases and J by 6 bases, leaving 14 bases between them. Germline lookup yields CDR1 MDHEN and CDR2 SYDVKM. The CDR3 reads CASSFAGTLAEAFF. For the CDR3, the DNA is TGTGCCAGCAGTTTTGCCGGGACCCTGGCTGAAGCTTTCTTT. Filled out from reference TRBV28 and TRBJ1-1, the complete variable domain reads DVKVTQSSRYLVKRTGEKVFLECVQDMDHENMFWYRQDPGLGLRLIYFSYDVKMKEKGDIPEGYSVSREKKERFSLILESASTNQTSMYLCASSFAGTLAEAFFGQGTRLTVV.

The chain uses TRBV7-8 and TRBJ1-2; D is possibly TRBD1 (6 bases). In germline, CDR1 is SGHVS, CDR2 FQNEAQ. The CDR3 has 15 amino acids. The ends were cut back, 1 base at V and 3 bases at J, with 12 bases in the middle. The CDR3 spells CASSLGGGLDYGYTF. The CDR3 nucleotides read TGTGCCAGCAGCTTAGGTGGGGGGCTGGACTATGGCTACACCTTC.

CDR3 sequence reads: CASSWASGGGNEQFF. DNA of the CDR3: TGCGCCAGCAGCTGGGCTAGCGGGGGCGGGAATGAGCAGTTCTTC. The rearrangement uses TRBV5-1 and TRBJ2-1; TRBD2 agrees at 10 bases. Germline CDR1 is SGHRS and CDR2 is YFSETQ. CDR3 length equals 15 residues. Trimming removed 3 bases from V and 7 bases from J; junction bases left unmatched: 7.

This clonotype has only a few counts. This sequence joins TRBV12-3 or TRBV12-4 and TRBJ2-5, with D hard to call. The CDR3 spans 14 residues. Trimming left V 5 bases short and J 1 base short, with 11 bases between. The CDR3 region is CASSADGVQETQYF. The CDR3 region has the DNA TGTGCCAGCAGTGCCGATGGTGTCCAAGAGACCCAGTACTTC.

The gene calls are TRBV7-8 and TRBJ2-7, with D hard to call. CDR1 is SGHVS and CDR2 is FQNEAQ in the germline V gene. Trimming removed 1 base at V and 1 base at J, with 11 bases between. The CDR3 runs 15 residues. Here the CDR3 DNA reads TGTGCCAGCAGCTTAGAGCCACAGAGTTCCTACGAGCAGTACTTC. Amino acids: CASSLEPQSSYEQYF.

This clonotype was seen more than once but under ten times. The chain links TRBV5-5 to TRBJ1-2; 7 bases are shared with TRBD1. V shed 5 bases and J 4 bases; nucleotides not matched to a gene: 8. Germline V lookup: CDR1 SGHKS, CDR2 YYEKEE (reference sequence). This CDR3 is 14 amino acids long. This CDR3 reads CASRPGTDPYGYTF. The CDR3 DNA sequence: TGTGCCAGCAGACCCGGGACAGACCCCTATGGCTACACCTTC.

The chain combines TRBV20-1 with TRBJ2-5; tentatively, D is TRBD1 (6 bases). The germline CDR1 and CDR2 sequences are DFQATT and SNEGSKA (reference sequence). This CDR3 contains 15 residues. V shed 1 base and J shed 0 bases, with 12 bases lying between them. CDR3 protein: CSARADTGYQETQYF. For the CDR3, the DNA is TGCAGTGCTAGAGCGGATACAGGGTACCAAGAGACCCAGTACTTC.